The 9 T cell receptor beta chains below come from one sample, sequenced in a study of shared clonotypes between healthy human individuals. TCRdb's table, derived via immunoSEQ multiplex PCR, lists solely in-frame clones and lacks some. The sample includes about 1 million clones, 75% to 85% of them seen just once. The source material was memory CD4+ T cells from PBMCs. Stated subset: CD45RA-negative fraction. Receptors were obtained from a young man in good health. Some clones in this sample may be carry-over from other donors' samples.

This sequence joins TRBV7-8 and TRBJ2-3, with a weak D call TRBD2 (6 bases). The CDR3 runs 13 residues. V was cut by 5 bases and J by 4 bases, with 10 bases left in between. Germline values: CDR1 SGHVS, CDR2 FQNEAQ. The CDR3 DNA is TGTGCCAGCAGCCGACTAGACCCAGATACGCAGTATTTT. Its translation is CASSRLDPDTQYF.

The V gene is TRBV4-1, the J gene TRBJ1-5; D gene unclear. This CDR3 contains 14 residues. Trimming shortened V by 0 bases and J by 5 bases, and 8 bases separated the two germline ends. Germline V lookup: CDR1 MGHRA, CDR2 YSYEKL. The CDR3, as DNA: TGCGCCAGCAGCCAAGAACAGTCCTATCAGCCCCAGCATTTT. Amino acid sequence: CASSQEQSYQPQHF.

V is TRBV6-6 and J is TRBJ1-1, with TRBD1 matching over 7 bases. CDR3 size: 15 residues. Per the germline V gene, CDR1 is MNHNY and CDR2 is SVGAGI (reference sequence). The V gene end was trimmed by 4 bases and the J gene end by 2 bases; junction bases not matched to a gene: 7. In nucleotides, the CDR3 is TGTGCCAGCAGTTGGGGGACAGTACCAAACACTGAAGCTTTCTTT. Translation gives CASSWGTVPNTEAFF.

This clone was picked up a small number of times. The rearrangement uses TRBV5-1 and TRBJ2-7; no firm D call. CDR3 length equals 15 residues. V dropped 0 bases and J dropped 0 bases, with 10 bases sitting between them. The germline gives CDR1 SGHRS, CDR2 YFSETQ. The CDR3 loop is CASSLGLSYSYEQYF. CDR3 nucleotide sequence: TGCGCCAGCAGCTTGGGACTTTCCTACTCCTACGAGCAGTACTTC.

This rearrangement joins TRBV5-1 to TRBJ1-5; possible D gene TRBD1, 5 bases. The CDR3 is 14 residues long. CDR1 is SGHRS, CDR2 YFSETQ, per germline. Trimming stripped 4 bases from V and 4 bases from J, with 12 bases between. This CDR3 is CASSPGGENQPQHF. The CDR3 nucleotides are TGCGCCAGCAGCCCCGGGGGAGAAAATCAGCCCCAGCATTTT. Complete variable domain (other parts from reference TRBV5-1 and TRBJ1-5): KAGVTQTPRYLIKTRGQQVTLSCSPISGHRSVSWYQQTPGQGLQFLFEYFSETQRNKGNFPGRFSGRQFSNSRSEMNVSTLELGDSALYLCASSPGGENQPQHFGDGTRLSIL.

The V call is TRBV5-1, the J call TRBJ1-1; 8 bases are shared with TRBD1. The CDR3 covers 14 residues. Per germline, CDR1 SGHRS and CDR2 YFSETQ. V trimming: 4 bases; J trimming: 5 bases; junction bases outside the gene matches: 7. Written as DNA, the CDR3 is TGCGCCAGCAGCACCCGACAGGGGAAAACTGAAGCTTTCTTT. Translation gives CASSTRQGKTEAFF.

The V and J genes are TRBV27 and TRBJ1-2; maybe TRBD1 (6 bases). Germline lookup yields CDR1 MNHEY and CDR2 SMNVEV (reference sequence). V was pared by 3 bases and J by 7 bases, with 18 bases between. This CDR3 region has 15 residues. CDR3 nucleotides: TGTGCCAGCAGTTTCCGGGACAAGGGAAGAGGTGGCTACACCTTC. This gives the protein CASSFRDKGRGGYTF.

This clone was seen only once. This rearrangement joins TRBV30 to TRBJ2-5, with a tentative D call TRBD1 (5 bases). The tail of the sequence fits TRBJ2-7 better, so the J call may be wrong. Germline CDR1 GTSNPN, CDR2 SVGIG (reference sequence). There are 15 residues in the CDR3. The CDR3 reads CAWTRNRSFPYEQYF. The CDR3 DNA reads as TGTGCCTGGACGAGGAACAGGAGTTTCCCCTACGAGCAGTACTTC.

V gene TRBV28 combines with J gene TRBJ2-1, with 7 bases aligning to TRBD2. Per the germline V gene, CDR1 is MDHEN and CDR2 is SYDVKM. The junction had 4 bases not matched to a gene; V was cut back by 5 bases and J by 0 bases. There are 15 residues in the CDR3. The CDR3 reads CASSPGGSSYNEQFF. Here the CDR3 DNA reads TGTGCCAGCAGTCCAGGCGGGAGCTCCTACAATGAGCAGTTCTTC.